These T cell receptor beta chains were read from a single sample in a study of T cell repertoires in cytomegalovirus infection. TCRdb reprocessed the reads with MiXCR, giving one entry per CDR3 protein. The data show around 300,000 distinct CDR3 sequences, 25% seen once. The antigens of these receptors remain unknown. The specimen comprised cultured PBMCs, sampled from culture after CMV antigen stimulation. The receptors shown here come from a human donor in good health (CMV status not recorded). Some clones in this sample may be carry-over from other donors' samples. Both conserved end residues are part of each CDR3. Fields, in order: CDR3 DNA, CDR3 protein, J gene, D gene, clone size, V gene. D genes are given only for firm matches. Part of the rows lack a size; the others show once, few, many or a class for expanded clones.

cdr3_nt: TGTGCCAGCAGCAAAGACAGGGAGACCCAGTACTTC
cdr3_aa: CASSKDRETQYF
j_call: TRBJ2-5
d_call: -
clone_size: -
v_call: TRBV7-9

cdr3_nt: TGTGCCAGCAGCCGGTCCGGGACAGGGGTCTCACCCCTCCACTTT
cdr3_aa: CASSRSGTGVSPLHF
j_call: TRBJ1-6
d_call: TRBD1
clone_size: -
v_call: TRBV4-2

cdr3_nt: TGCAGCGTTGGACCCTCGGATCAGCCCCAGCATTTT
cdr3_aa: CSVGPSDQPQHF
j_call: TRBJ1-5
d_call: -
clone_size: few
v_call: TRBV29-1

cdr3_nt: TGTGCCAGTAGTCCCAGAGGGAATAGGGCCGGGGAGCTGTTTTTT
cdr3_aa: CASSPRGNRAGELFF
j_call: TRBJ2-2
d_call: -
clone_size: -
v_call: TRBV19

cdr3_nt: TGTGCCAGCAGCCCGCGCAGGGGGCAATTTGACTACGAGCAGTACTTC
cdr3_aa: CASSPRRGQFDYEQYF
j_call: TRBJ2-7
d_call: TRBD1
clone_size: few
v_call: TRBV7-8

cdr3_nt: TGTGCCAGTAGTAGCGGGAGCTTTGAGACCCAGTACTTC
cdr3_aa: CASSSGSFETQYF
j_call: TRBJ2-5
d_call: TRBD2
clone_size: -
v_call: TRBV19

cdr3_nt: TGTGCCAGCAGTTTAGGACTAGCGGGACCCGGGGAGCTGTTTTTT
cdr3_aa: CASSLGLAGPGELFF
j_call: TRBJ2-2
d_call: TRBD2
clone_size: -
v_call: TRBV7-2

cdr3_nt: TGTGCCAGCAGCTCGAACCGCGCCCTCCACTTT
cdr3_aa: CASSSNRALHF
j_call: TRBJ1-6
d_call: -
clone_size: many
v_call: TRBV7-2

cdr3_nt: TGTGCCATCAGTGGACAGGGATCTAATGGCTACACCTTC
cdr3_aa: CAISGQGSNGYTF
j_call: TRBJ1-2
d_call: TRBD1
clone_size: -
v_call: TRBV10-3

cdr3_nt: TGTGCCAGCAGCTTAACCTGGAACACTGAAGCTTTCTTT
cdr3_aa: CASSLTWNTEAFF
j_call: TRBJ1-1
d_call: -
clone_size: -
v_call: TRBV7-2

cdr3_nt: TGTGCCAGCAGTCCTTATCGGAAACAGGGGGCCCTCAATGAGCAGTTCTTC
cdr3_aa: CASSPYRKQGALNEQFF
j_call: TRBJ2-1
d_call: TRBD1
clone_size: few
v_call: TRBV6-2/TRBV6-3

cdr3_nt: TGTGCCAGCAGTGAAACGGAGGGCCAGGTACGACTAGCGGGCTTGGCTGAGCAGTTCTTC
cdr3_aa: CASSETEGQVRLAGLAEQFF
j_call: TRBJ2-1
d_call: TRBD2
clone_size: once
v_call: TRBV2

cdr3_nt: TGTGCCAGCAGCTTGAGCGGGAGGACGAGGGAGCAGTACTTC
cdr3_aa: CASSLSGRTREQYF
j_call: TRBJ2-7
d_call: TRBD2
clone_size: -
v_call: TRBV5-4

cdr3_nt: TGCGCCAGCAGCCAAGTCTTTAGCGGAGGCACAGATACGCAGTATTTT
cdr3_aa: CASSQVFSGGTDTQYF
j_call: TRBJ2-3
d_call: -
clone_size: -
v_call: TRBV4-1

cdr3_nt: TGTGCCAGCAGACTAGATATCCGCGAGCAGTTCTTC
cdr3_aa: CASRLDIREQFF
j_call: TRBJ2-1
d_call: -
clone_size: -
v_call: TRBV7-2

cdr3_nt: TGTGCCAGCAGCTTAGTCAGGGGGGGTGAGCAGTTCTTC
cdr3_aa: CASSLVRGGEQFF
j_call: TRBJ2-1
d_call: -
clone_size: many
v_call: TRBV11-1

cdr3_nt: TGTGCCAGCAGTACCGGGCAGGACCAAGAGACCCAGTACTTC
cdr3_aa: CASSTGQDQETQYF
j_call: TRBJ2-5
d_call: -
clone_size: -
v_call: TRBV28

cdr3_nt: TGTGCCAGCAACTCCTGGGGGCATGGCTACACCTTC
cdr3_aa: CASNSWGHGYTF
j_call: TRBJ1-2
d_call: -
clone_size: -
v_call: TRBV6-1

cdr3_nt: TGTGCCAGCAGCCCAAGACCTTACGGTGAAGCTTTCTTT
cdr3_aa: CASSPRPYGEAFF
j_call: TRBJ1-1
d_call: -
clone_size: few
v_call: TRBV27

cdr3_nt: TGCAGTGCTAGAGGCGCGGGAGTCACGGTGGGTGAGCAGTTCTTC
cdr3_aa: CSARGAGVTVGEQFF
j_call: TRBJ2-1
d_call: TRBD2
clone_size: few
v_call: TRBV20-1

cdr3_nt: TGCGCCAGCAGCCAGGATAGGACAGGGGGATCCTACGAGCAGTACTTC
cdr3_aa: CASSQDRTGGSYEQYF
j_call: TRBJ2-7
d_call: TRBD1
clone_size: -
v_call: TRBV4-1

cdr3_nt: TGTGCCAGCAGCCCCGCCGCCAGGGCAGATTATGGCTACACCTTC
cdr3_aa: CASSPAARADYGYTF
j_call: TRBJ1-2
d_call: -
clone_size: -
v_call: TRBV7-2

cdr3_nt: TGTGCCAGCAGCTCCGAGGGGGAGATAGGAGAGACCCAGTACTTC
cdr3_aa: CASSSEGEIGETQYF
j_call: TRBJ2-5
d_call: -
clone_size: few
v_call: TRBV7-9

cdr3_nt: TGTGCCACCGGACAGGGGGCCACTGAAGCTTTCTTT
cdr3_aa: CATGQGATEAFF
j_call: TRBJ1-1
d_call: TRBD1
clone_size: few
v_call: TRBV6-1

cdr3_nt: TGCAGTGCTAGCAAAGCTAGCGGGACTCCAGAGACCCAGTACTTC
cdr3_aa: CSASKASGTPETQYF
j_call: TRBJ2-5
d_call: TRBD2
clone_size: -
v_call: TRBV20-1

cdr3_nt: TGTGCCAGCCGGATGACAGGCGGCAATCAGCCCCAGCATTTT
cdr3_aa: CASRMTGGNQPQHF
j_call: TRBJ1-5
d_call: -
clone_size: -
v_call: TRBV28

cdr3_nt: TGTGCCAGCAGTCCGGCGCAGGGCCGCGATCAGCCCCAGCATTTT
cdr3_aa: CASSPAQGRDQPQHF
j_call: TRBJ1-5
d_call: -
clone_size: few
v_call: TRBV6-2/TRBV6-3

cdr3_nt: TGCGCCAGCAGCCAAGATCGAGGAGCCGTGGCGGGGGAGCTGTTTTTT
cdr3_aa: CASSQDRGAVAGELFF
j_call: TRBJ2-2
d_call: -
clone_size: once
v_call: TRBV4-3

cdr3_nt: TGTGCCAGCTCACCTGGCGGCACCTCCACCGGGGAGCTGTTTTTT
cdr3_aa: CASSPGGTSTGELFF
j_call: TRBJ2-2
d_call: -
clone_size: many
v_call: TRBV7-8

cdr3_nt: TGTGCCAGCACTGAAACTAGCGGTAACTACAATGAGCAGTTCTTC
cdr3_aa: CASTETSGNYNEQFF
j_call: TRBJ2-1
d_call: TRBD2
clone_size: many
v_call: TRBV7-2

cdr3_nt: TGTGCCAGCAGTTACAACACAAAAGGCCGGGACAGGGCTGCCTACAATGAGCAGTTCTTC
cdr3_aa: CASSYNTKGRDRAAYNEQFF
j_call: TRBJ2-1
d_call: TRBD1
clone_size: -
v_call: TRBV6-2/TRBV6-3

cdr3_nt: TGTGCCAGCAGCTTAGGGAGGACTAGCGGAGAGCAGTACTTC
cdr3_aa: CASSLGRTSGEQYF
j_call: TRBJ2-7
d_call: TRBD2
clone_size: -
v_call: TRBV11-2

cdr3_nt: TGTGCCAGCAGCCAAGGGCAGGGGAGAAATTCACCCCTCCACTTT
cdr3_aa: CASSQGQGRNSPLHF
j_call: TRBJ1-6
d_call: -
clone_size: few
v_call: TRBV14

cdr3_nt: TGTGCCAGCAGTCCGGCCGACGGCTACAATGAGCAGTTCTTC
cdr3_aa: CASSPADGYNEQFF
j_call: TRBJ2-1
d_call: -
clone_size: -
v_call: TRBV6-2/TRBV6-3

cdr3_nt: TGTGCCAGCAGTTACAATAACAATCAGCCCCAGCATTTT
cdr3_aa: CASSYNNNQPQHF
j_call: TRBJ1-5
d_call: -
clone_size: -
v_call: TRBV6-8

cdr3_nt: TGTGCCAGCAGGATCAGTTACAGGGGAAGTGAAGCTTTCTTT
cdr3_aa: CASRISYRGSEAFF
j_call: TRBJ1-1
d_call: TRBD1
clone_size: -
v_call: TRBV27

cdr3_nt: TGTGCCAGCAGTTACTGGTCCGGGAAACCAAACACTGAAGCTTTCTTT
cdr3_aa: CASSYWSGKPNTEAFF
j_call: TRBJ1-1
d_call: -
clone_size: -
v_call: TRBV6-6

cdr3_nt: TGTGCCAGCAGCTTCTACACCGGGGAGCTGTTTTTT
cdr3_aa: CASSFYTGELFF
j_call: TRBJ2-2
d_call: -
clone_size: many
v_call: TRBV7-2

cdr3_nt: TGTGCCACCAGTGATACCCGGGGAGGTTCTGGCTACACCTTC
cdr3_aa: CATSDTRGGSGYTF
j_call: TRBJ1-2
d_call: -
clone_size: -
v_call: TRBV24-1

cdr3_nt: TGTGCCACCAGTGATCTCCAGTGGGGGAGTTCAGCAGATACGCAGTATTTT
cdr3_aa: CATSDLQWGSSADTQYF
j_call: TRBJ2-3
d_call: -
clone_size: few
v_call: TRBV24-1

cdr3_nt: TGTGCCAGCAGCTTAGGACCCGGGACAGGGGACAATGAGCAGTTCTTC
cdr3_aa: CASSLGPGTGDNEQFF
j_call: TRBJ2-1
d_call: TRBD1
clone_size: many
v_call: TRBV7-3

cdr3_nt: TGTGCCAGTAGTATAGCGGGACAGGTCAACGCGCCCCAGCATTTT
cdr3_aa: CASSIAGQVNAPQHF
j_call: TRBJ1-5
d_call: TRBD1
clone_size: -
v_call: TRBV19

cdr3_nt: TGTGCCAGCAGCTCTCAGTTAGGGCGGGGCGAGGTAGATACGCAGTATTTT
cdr3_aa: CASSSQLGRGEVDTQYF
j_call: TRBJ2-3
d_call: -
clone_size: many
v_call: TRBV7-9

cdr3_nt: TGTGCCAGCAGCGCCGAGCGGGACACTTACTACGAGCAGTACTTC
cdr3_aa: CASSAERDTYYEQYF
j_call: TRBJ2-7
d_call: -
clone_size: -
v_call: TRBV4-2

cdr3_nt: TGTGCCAGCAGCTTAGAACAGTTTAATTCACCCCTCCACTTT
cdr3_aa: CASSLEQFNSPLHF
j_call: TRBJ1-6
d_call: -
clone_size: -
v_call: TRBV7-6

cdr3_nt: TGTGCCAGCAGCTTAGGACGGGGGGCAGAGAATCAGCCCCAGCATTTT
cdr3_aa: CASSLGRGAENQPQHF
j_call: TRBJ1-5
d_call: -
clone_size: -
v_call: TRBV7-2

cdr3_nt: TGCAGTGCTAGTCAGGGTAGCGGAGGTGGGAATCAGCCCCAGCATTTT
cdr3_aa: CSASQGSGGGNQPQHF
j_call: TRBJ1-5
d_call: -
clone_size: few
v_call: TRBV20-1

cdr3_nt: TGTGCCAGCAGTTTAGAAAGGACTAGCGGGAGGGCCCACTTCTTC
cdr3_aa: CASSLERTSGRAHFF
j_call: TRBJ2-1
d_call: TRBD2
clone_size: -
v_call: TRBV12-3/TRBV12-4

cdr3_nt: TGTGCCAGCAGCTCAGGGAACCAAATGGGCAGCATGAACACTGAAGCTTTCTTT
cdr3_aa: CASSSGNQMGSMNTEAFF
j_call: TRBJ1-1
d_call: -
clone_size: -
v_call: TRBV5-4

cdr3_nt: TGCAGCGTTGTTCCGGACGGCCACGAGCAGTACTTC
cdr3_aa: CSVVPDGHEQYF
j_call: TRBJ2-7
d_call: -
clone_size: few
v_call: TRBV29-1

cdr3_nt: TGTGCCAGCAGCTTAGGACAGGGTAAAGGGGGCACTGAAGCTTTCTTT
cdr3_aa: CASSLGQGKGGTEAFF
j_call: TRBJ1-1
d_call: TRBD1
clone_size: -
v_call: TRBV7-9

cdr3_nt: TGTGCCAGCAGTTACTCGGGGGAGGAGGGGGAGCAGTACTTC
cdr3_aa: CASSYSGEEGEQYF
j_call: TRBJ2-7
d_call: -
clone_size: few
v_call: TRBV6-6

cdr3_nt: TGTGCCAGCAGCTTAGCAAGAAATCAGCCCCAGCATTTT
cdr3_aa: CASSLARNQPQHF
j_call: TRBJ1-5
d_call: -
clone_size: many
v_call: TRBV7-2

cdr3_nt: TGCAGTGCTAAGGGACAGGTGGCAAAGGGCTACACCTTC
cdr3_aa: CSAKGQVAKGYTF
j_call: TRBJ1-2
d_call: TRBD1
clone_size: -
v_call: TRBV20-1

cdr3_nt: TGCGCCAGCAGCCAAGACGCCGGGACTAGCGGAGTCGATGAGCAGTTCTTC
cdr3_aa: CASSQDAGTSGVDEQFF
j_call: TRBJ2-1
d_call: TRBD2
clone_size: -
v_call: TRBV4-1